Shown below are 25 T cell receptor beta chains from a single sample sequenced in a study of neurological immune-mediated disorders. TCRdb fed the 5' RACE reads into MiXCR, producing one record per CDR3 protein. Here the sample spans about 120,000 distinct CDR3 sequences, about 3.4% being singletons. Sequencing was carried out using PBMCs. Receptors were obtained from a woman in her twenties or thirties with multiple sclerosis.

The sample holds many counts of this clonotype. The chain employs TRBV7-2 and TRBJ2-7; D is ambiguous. Germline V lookup: CDR1 SGHTA, CDR2 FQGNSA. This CDR3 contains 12 residues. V lost 5 bases to trimming and J lost 1 base, with 6 bases between them. The CDR3 loop reads CASSQPSYEQYF. The CDR3 DNA sequence: TGTGCCAGCAGCCAACCTTCCTACGAGCAGTACTTC.

This clonotype was recorded many times. CDR3 amino acids: CASSSTSGDRFEQFF. CDR3 coding DNA: TGCGCCAGCAGCTCCACTAGCGGGGATCGGTTTGAGCAGTTCTTC. The rearrangement joins TRBV5-1 to TRBJ2-1; 10 nucleotides align to TRBD2. Losses at the gene ends were 3 bases for V and 9 bases for J; bases not matched to a gene: 9. This CDR3 region has 15 residues. CDR1 SGHRS and CDR2 YFSETQ come from the germline V gene.

This clonotype was seen at least ten times. The V gene is TRBV12-3 or TRBV12-4, the J gene TRBJ2-1; D ambiguous. V gave up 3 bases and J gave up 5 bases, with 8 bases separating them. The CDR3 spans 13 residues. This CDR3 reads CASSFLRNNEQFF. Written as DNA, the CDR3 is TGTGCCAGCAGTTTTTTGCGAAACAATGAGCAGTTCTTC.

This clonotype was observed at least ten times. This rearrangement joins TRBV3-1 to TRBJ2-3; 12 bases agree with TRBD2. V was pared by 10 bases and J by 1 base, with 15 bases of the junction left unmatched. The CDR3 runs to 18 residues. The germline gives CDR1 LGHDT, CDR2 YNNKEL (reference sequence). CDR3 sequence (DNA): TGTGCCACCAACCCCGGGACTAGCGGGTCAAGGGGCACAGATACGCAGTATTTT. The encoded protein is CATNPGTSGSRGTDTQYF.

The chain carries TRBV11-2 and TRBJ2-7; the D is unclear. The CDR3 has 13 amino acids. The V end lost 1 base, the J end lost 1 base, and 5 bases lay between the germline ends. Germline values: CDR1 SGHAT, CDR2 FQNNGV. The CDR3 spells CASSLGKSYEQYF. In DNA form, the CDR3 reads TGTGCCAGCAGCTTAGGGAAGTCCTACGAGCAGTACTTC.

This clonotype was seen ten or more times. The chain carries TRBV20-1 and TRBJ1-2; D might be TRBD1 (6 bases). CDR3 length: 14 residues. Germline V gene sequence: CDR1 DFQATT, CDR2 SNEGSKA (reference sequence). The V and J ends lost 5 bases and 3 bases respectively, with 16 bases between them. The CDR3 DNA is TGCAGTGCTCGCCTCCAGAGACAGGACTATGGCTACACCTTC. Amino acid sequence: CSARLQRQDYGYTF.

CDR3 in amino acids: CSVQGGVNTEAFF. The CDR3 DNA reads as TGCAGCGTCCAGGGCGGAGTGAACACTGAAGCTTTCTTT. The chain couples TRBV29-1 to TRBJ1-1; perhaps TRBD1 as D (5 bases). This CDR3 comprises 13 residues. Per the germline V gene, CDR1 is SQVTM and CDR2 is ANQGSEA. The ends were cut back, 6 bases at V and 0 bases at J, with 11 bases in the middle.

This clonotype was picked up many times. This chain links TRBV20-1 with TRBJ2-2; D possibly corresponds to TRBD1 (5 bases). This CDR3 comprises 15 residues. CDR1 is DFQATT and CDR2 is SNEGSKA in the germline V gene (reference sequence). V lost 0 bases, J lost 6 bases, and 14 bases lay in between. The CDR3 region is CSARDGRVGSGELFF. The CDR3 region has the DNA TGCAGTGCTAGAGACGGCAGGGTAGGGTCCGGGGAGCTGTTTTTT.

This clonotype was picked up many times. The chain couples TRBV5-5 to TRBJ2-3, with TRBD1 identical over 8 bases. CDR1 and CDR2 from the germline V gene are SGHKS and YYEKEE (reference sequence). The CDR3 runs to 16 residues. The ends lost 6 bases at V and 5 bases at J; junction bases unmatched: 14. In DNA form, the CDR3 reads TGTGCCAGCACCACCGAGGGACAGGTGGATGGAGATACGCAGTATTTT. This sequence encodes CASTTEGQVDGDTQYF.

Comment on this clonotype: One end of the junction is discordant with germline, which a read error may explain. The rearrangement uses TRBV27 and TRBJ1-5; D is unclear. The germline V gene has CDR1 MNHEY and CDR2 SMNVEV (reference sequence). CDR3 size: 13 residues. The chain's CDR3 is CASGLLGNKTQNF. The CDR3 nucleotides are TGTGCCAGCGGGCTGCTCGGAAATAAGACCCAGAATTTT.

At least ten counts were recorded for this clonotype. A junction end diverges from the germline sequence, so it may reflect a read error. This chain uses TRBV11-2 with TRBJ1-4; perhaps TRBD1 as D (6 bases). The CDR3 runs to 11 residues. Germline CDR1 SGHAT, CDR2 FQNNGV. The CDR3 DNA sequence: TGTGCCAGCAGCTCCACAGGGTCCCTGGTTTTT. Translation gives CASSSTGSLVF.

This clonotype was counted many times. V and J are TRBV5-6 and TRBJ2-5; weak D call: TRBD2 (5 bases). Trimming took off 1 base at V and 5 bases at J, with 9 bases between the two ends. CDR1 and CDR2 (germline): SGHDT, YYEEEE. The CDR3 runs to 13 residues. This chain's CDR3 is CASSLQTGETQYF. The CDR3 bases are TGTGCCAGCAGCTTGCAGACGGGGGAGACCCAGTACTTC.

This clonotype has a count of ten or more. V gene TRBV5-5 combines with J gene TRBJ2-3, with TRBD1 matching 7 bases. The CDR3 runs 16 residues. Per the germline V gene, CDR1 is SGHKS and CDR2 is YYEKEE (reference sequence). The V and J ends lost 3 bases and 3 bases, in that order; junction bases with no gene match: 10. CDR3 DNA sequence: TGTGCCAGCAGCTATCTGGACAGGCAAAATACAGATACGCAGTATTTT. Its translation is CASSYLDRQNTDTQYF.

This clonotype was recorded many times. A much larger clone lies one base from this, so it may be a read error. V usage is TRBV20-1 and J usage is TRBJ2-4; 10 bases map to TRBD2. V was pared by 6 bases and J by 10 bases, with 15 bases of the junction left unmatched. There are 15 residues in the CDR3. CDR1 DFQATT and CDR2 SNEGSKA come from the germline V gene (reference sequence). This CDR3 is CSAPLAGRYAKIQYF. The CDR3 DNA is TGCAGTGCCCCACTAGCGGGACGTTACGCAAAAATTCAGTACTTC.

This clonotype was recorded many times. This chain links TRBV5-1 with TRBJ2-2; the match to TRBD2 covers 13 bases. The CDR3 spans 16 residues. The germline gives CDR1 SGHRS, CDR2 YFSETQ. The ends lost 4 bases at V and 7 bases at J; junction bases unmatched: 7. CDR3 residues: CASSETSGGAGGELFF. The CDR3 DNA sequence: TGCGCCAGCAGCGAAACTAGCGGGGGGGCCGGCGGGGAGCTGTTTTTT.

This clonotype was recorded many times. The chain recombines TRBV4-3 with TRBJ2-1, with TRBD2 matching 10 bases. V gave up 4 bases and J gave up 4 bases; unmatched junction bases: 10. The length of the CDR3 is 17 residues. Looked up from germline, CDR1 is LGHNA and CDR2 is YSLEER. The CDR3 DNA is TGCGCCAGCAGCCCCGTGGGAGCGGGAGGGCCGTACAATGAGCAGTTCTTC. Translated: CASSPVGAGGPYNEQFF.

This clonotype was seen ten or more times. The CDR3 bases are TGCAGTGCACGGGCCCCGACAAGTCCAACAACAGGCTACACCTTC. Its protein product is CSARAPTSPTTGYTF. The genes are TRBV20-1 and TRBJ1-2; no definite D call. The germline CDR1 and CDR2 sequences are DFQATT and SNEGSKA (reference sequence). V was pared by 6 bases and J by 8 bases, with 25 bases between. The CDR3 is 15 amino acids.

This clonotype was picked up many times. The V gene is TRBV6-2 or TRBV6-3, the J gene TRBJ2-1; D perhaps matches TRBD1 (6 bases). Germline assignment: CDR1 MNHEY and CDR2 SVGEGT. This CDR3 contains 15 residues. Trimming took 6 bases from V and 6 from J, leaving 18 bases between them. This CDR3 reads CASSSRGGIRNEQFF. Here the CDR3 DNA reads TGTGCCAGCAGCTCCAGGGGCGGCATTCGCAATGAGCAGTTCTTC.

This clonotype was recorded many times. The J gene is TRBJ2-2, the V gene TRBV20-1; 13 nucleotides agree with TRBD2. Germline CDR1 DFQATT, CDR2 SNEGSKA (reference sequence). CDR3 length equals 17 residues. With 1 base clipped from V and 1 base from J, the junction kept 3 bases outside the gene matches. CDR3 protein: CSARVTSGGVNTGELFF. CDR3 nucleotide sequence: TGCAGTGCTAGAGTAACTAGCGGGGGGGTGAACACCGGGGAGCTGTTTTTT.

This clonotype was picked up many times. In nucleotides, the CDR3 is TGTGCCAGCAGGGGGTTCTCTGGGGCCAACGTCCTGACTTTC. This encodes CASRGFSGANVLTF. The chain is built from TRBV6-2 or TRBV6-3 and TRBJ2-6; D unclear. Germline V lookup: CDR1 MNHEY, CDR2 SVGEGT. This CDR3 has 14 amino acids. V lost 6 bases and J 0 bases, leaving 6 bases between the germline ends.

This clonotype was counted at least ten times. This chain connects TRBV20-1 to TRBJ2-3; 9 bases map to TRBD2. Germline CDR1 DFQATT, CDR2 SNEGSKA (reference sequence). The CDR3 sequence is 19 residues long. V shed 0 bases, J shed 2 bases, and the junction held 15 bases outside the gene matches. The CDR3 loop is CSAREPFLKTSGLTDTQYF. The CDR3 DNA reads TGCAGTGCTAGAGAGCCCTTTCTAAAGACTAGCGGCCTCACAGATACGCAGTATTTT.

The V gene is TRBV6-5, the J gene TRBJ1-1; D might be TRBD1 (6 bases). The CDR3 contains 17 residues. Germline V gives CDR1 MNHEY, CDR2 SVGAGI. V was cut by 8 bases and J by 5 bases, with 27 bases left in between. The CDR3 region is CASLPGPMGRGGTEAFF. In DNA form, the CDR3 reads TGTGCCAGCCTACCCGGGCCGATGGGCAGGGGCGGAACTGAAGCTTTCTTT.

This clonotype was observed a handful of times. The chain couples TRBV4-1 to TRBJ2-2, with D maybe TRBD1 (6 bases). This CDR3 has 18 amino acids. CDR1 is MGHRA, CDR2 YSYEKL, per germline. With 0 bases removed from V and 3 bases from J, the gap between germline ends came to 17 bases. CDR3 nucleotide sequence: TGCGCCAGCAGCCAAGATCACGTGGGACATGAGGACACCGGGGAGCTGTTTTTT. This encodes CASSQDHVGHEDTGELFF.

This clonotype has a count of ten or more. The rearrangement joins TRBV5-6 to TRBJ2-7; no firm D call. This CDR3 is 13 amino acids long. Trimming took off 4 bases at V and 3 bases at J, with 11 bases between the two ends. Germline CDR1 and CDR2: SGHDT and YYEEEE. CDR3 protein: CASSTPRGYEQYF. CDR3 DNA: TGTGCCAGCAGCACCCCCCGAGGCTACGAGCAGTACTTC.

In its sample, this clonotype was seen a few times. The rearrangement joins TRBV6-5 to TRBJ2-2; either TRBD1 or TRBD2 may fit D (5 bases each). V was shortened by 2 bases and J by 3 bases, with 7 bases between the two germline ends. The CDR3 runs 14 residues. Germline CDR1 is MNHEY and CDR2 is SVGAGI. In DNA, the CDR3 is TGTGCCAGCAGTTACGGGGGATACACCGGGGAGCTGTTTTTT. Amino acid sequence: CASSYGGYTGELFF.